The 21 T cell receptor beta chains given below trace back to one sample, sequenced in a study of shared clonotypes between healthy human individuals. Profiled with immunoSEQ multiplex PCR; TCRdb holds only in-frame clones, not every one. The sample gives approximately 2,300,000 clones, 85% to 95% of which show up once; around 0.4% is in the top ten. Sequencing input: naive CD4+ T cells from PBMCs. Subset specified: CD45RA+ positively selected. Receptors originate from a man between 18 and 29 years old in good health. Some clones in this sample may be carry-over from other donors' samples.

Only one count was recorded for this clone. The V call is TRBV28, the J call TRBJ2-7; possibly TRBD2 for D (5 bases). V dropped 4 bases and J dropped 3 bases, with 13 bases sitting between them. CDR1 is MDHEN, CDR2 SYDVKM, per germline. CDR3 length: 14 residues. The CDR3 DNA reads TGTGCCAGCAGTTCCGGGGTGTTACTCTACGAGCAGTACTTC. This translates into CASSSGVLLYEQYF. Combining the CDR3 with reference TRBV28 and TRBJ2-7 gives the whole variable domain DVKVTQSSRYLVKRTGEKVFLECVQDMDHENMFWYRQDPGLGLRLIYFSYDVKMKEKGDIPEGYSVSREKKERFSLILESASTNQTSMYLCASSSGVLLYEQYFGPGTRLTVT.

This chain links TRBV4-1 with TRBJ2-5, with TRBD1 identical over 8 bases. Germline loops: CDR1 MGHRA, CDR2 YSYEKL. With V trimmed by 1 base and J by 4 bases, 5 bases remained unmatched. The CDR3 is 15 residues long. CDR3 residues: CASSQVGTGGETQYF. CDR3 bases: TGCGCCAGCAGCCAAGTCGGCACAGGGGGAGAGACCCAGTACTTC.

The V call is TRBV9, the J call TRBJ2-7; D remains unclear. CDR1 and CDR2 from the germline V gene are SGDLS and YYNGEE. Trimming took 0 bases from V and 3 from J, leaving 13 bases between them. The CDR3 contains 15 residues. This chain's CDR3 is CASSVGVGGVYEQYF. DNA of the CDR3: TGTGCCAGCAGCGTAGGGGTCGGCGGCGTCTACGAGCAGTACTTC.

A word on this clone: The same CDR3 can be traced to other DNA sequences in this sample. The V call is TRBV28, the J call TRBJ1-2, with 10 bases lining up with TRBD1. With 3 bases clipped from V and 2 bases from J, the junction kept 0 bases outside the gene matches. This CDR3 region has 14 residues. Per the germline V gene, CDR1 is MDHEN and CDR2 is SYDVKM. CDR3 loop: CASSLGQGNYGYTF. The CDR3, as DNA: TGTGCCAGCAGTTTGGGACAGGGGAACTATGGCTACACCTTC.

The chain carries TRBV9 and TRBJ2-3, with 7 bases identical to TRBD1. Germline V CDR1 and CDR2: SGDLS, YYNGEE. V lost 3 bases to trimming and J lost 1 base; unmatched junction nucleotides: 8. This CDR3 region has 16 residues. CDR3 nucleotides: TGTGCCAGCAGCGCCCCATGGACAGGCCGCACAGATACGCAGTATTTT. Residues: CASSAPWTGRTDTQYF.

Details on this clone: Other DNA sequences in the same sample also yield this CDR3. The chain combines TRBV7-3 with TRBJ2-6; 7 bases are a match to TRBD1. Germline V gives CDR1 SGHTA, CDR2 FQGTGA. Unmatched junction bases numbered 4, after V lost 3 bases and J lost 2 bases. The CDR3 totals 16 residues. CDR3 in amino acids: CASSLTGSAGANVLTF. DNA for the CDR3: TGTGCCAGCAGCTTGACAGGGAGTGCTGGGGCCAACGTCCTGACTTTC.

This chain uses TRBV18 with TRBJ2-5; D gene ambiguous. CDR1 and CDR2 (germline): KGHSH, LQKENI. This CDR3 contains 13 residues. V was cut by 0 bases and J by 5 bases, with 7 bases left in between. CDR3 nucleotide sequence: TGTGCCAGCTCACCACCGATGAGTGAGACCCAGTACTTC. It encodes CASSPPMSETQYF.

About this clone: Other DNA sequences from this sample encode an identical CDR3 as well. J is TRBJ1-2 and V is TRBV30; D is undetermined. This CDR3 contains 12 residues. Per germline, CDR1 GTSNPN and CDR2 SVGIG (reference sequence). Trimming stripped 0 bases from V and 4 bases from J, with 6 bases between. The CDR3 loop is CAWSVNLYGYTF. CDR3 DNA sequence: TGTGCCTGGAGTGTAAACCTCTATGGCTACACCTTC.

The chain links TRBV9 to TRBJ2-7, with unresolved D. The CDR3 is 14 residues long. The germline V gene has CDR1 SGDLS and CDR2 YYNGEE. Trimming stripped 0 bases from V and 7 bases from J, with 14 bases between. This CDR3 is CASSVDAWQSEQYF. Here the CDR3 DNA reads TGTGCCAGCAGCGTAGACGCTTGGCAGTCGGAGCAGTACTTC. The full variable domain, with the rest looked up from reference TRBV9 and TRBJ2-7, is DSGVTQTPKHLITATGQRVTLRCSPRSGDLSVYWYQQSLDQGLQFLIQYYNGEERAKGNILERFSAQQFPDLHSELNLSSLELGDSALYFCASSVDAWQSEQYFGPGTRLTVT.

This clone was found once. The V gene is TRBV30, the J gene TRBJ2-2; TRBD2 aligns across 8 bases. V dropped 0 bases and J dropped 8; count of bases not matched to a gene: 8. The CDR3 consists of 15 residues. Germline CDR1 GTSNPN, CDR2 SVGIG (reference sequence). The CDR3 DNA sequence: TGTGCCTGGAGTGTGGGAGCGGGAGATTGGGGGGAGCTGTTTTTT. This sequence encodes CAWSVGAGDWGELFF.

CDR3 nucleotide sequence: TGTGCCAGCTCACTCAGCCCGGTAGTGGGAAGGTTGGCTGAAGCTTTCTTT. Protein sequence: CASSLSPVVGRLAEAFF. This chain joins TRBV18 and TRBJ1-1; D unclear. V lost 4 bases to trimming and J lost 6 bases, with 24 bases between them. The CDR3 contains 17 residues. From germline, CDR1 is KGHSH and CDR2 LQKENI.

V is TRBV14 and J is TRBJ1-2; unclear D gene. Germline CDR1 is SGHDN and CDR2 is FVKESK. Trimming pared 0 bases from V and 4 bases from J, leaving 12 bases between. The CDR3 covers 15 residues. CDR3 region: CASSQDDGVSYGYTF. The CDR3, as DNA: TGTGCCAGCAGCCAAGACGACGGCGTCTCCTATGGCTACACCTTC.

This chain uses TRBV6-5 with TRBJ2-3; D not resolved. Germline loops: CDR1 MNHEY, CDR2 SVGAGI. The CDR3 has 15 residues. The ends were cut back, 0 bases at V and 0 bases at J, with 7 bases in the middle. For the CDR3, the DNA is TGTGCCAGCAGTTACTCTGTACTCAGCACAGATACGCAGTATTTT. This codes for CASSYSVLSTDTQYF.

Written as DNA, the CDR3 is TGTGCCAGCGGAATGGCCGGGAACAGGGGTAACCAAGAGACCCAGTACTTC. It yields the protein CASGMAGNRGNQETQYF. V is TRBV28 and J is TRBJ2-5, with 7 bases lining up with TRBD1. CDR1 MDHEN and CDR2 SYDVKM come from the germline V gene. This CDR3 has 17 amino acids. After removal of 8 bases from V and 0 bases from J, the junction contained 15 bases not matched to a gene. Looking up the rest from reference TRBV28 and TRBJ2-5 gives the full variable domain: DVKVTQSSRYLVKRTGEKVFLECVQDMDHENMFWYRQDPGLGLRLIYFSYDVKMKEKGDIPEGYSVSREKKERFSLILESASTNQTSMYLCASGMAGNRGNQETQYFGPGTRLLVL.

The V gene is TRBV2, the J gene TRBJ2-1; unclear D gene. With 1 base removed from V and 7 bases from J, the gap between germline ends came to 8 bases. This CDR3 spans 13 amino acids. Germline V CDR1 and CDR2: SNHLY, FYNNEI. The CDR3 protein is CASSEELINEQFF. The CDR3 nucleotides are TGTGCCAGCAGTGAAGAACTAATAAATGAGCAGTTCTTC.

The chain joins TRBV5-5 to TRBJ2-2; maybe TRBD2 (6 bases). The germline gives CDR1 SGHKS, CDR2 YYEKEE (reference sequence). Trimming removed 3 bases from V and 5 bases from J, with 14 bases in between. CDR3 length equals 15 residues. The CDR3 bases are TGTGCCAGCAGCTCCGCCGGGGGAAGTACCGGGGAGCTGTTTTTT. This sequence encodes CASSSAGGSTGELFF.

This sequence joins TRBV7-3 and TRBJ2-3; unclear D gene. CDR1 is SGHTA and CDR2 is FQGTGA in the germline V gene. V was cut by 3 bases and J by 5 bases, with 9 bases left in between. The CDR3 consists of 13 residues. The CDR3 coding sequence is TGTGCCAGCAGCTTGAATAGTGGAGATACGCAGTATTTT. This gives the protein CASSLNSGDTQYF. Full variable domain (remainder filled in from reference TRBV7-3 and TRBJ2-3): GAGVSQTPSNKVTEKGKYVELRCDPISGHTALYWYRQSLGQGPEFLIYFQGTGAADDSGLPNDRFFAVRPEGSVSTLKIQRTERGDSAVYLCASSLNSGDTQYFGPGTRLTVL.

V is TRBV7-2 and J is TRBJ1-2; 10 bases are shared with TRBD1. This CDR3 is 14 amino acids long. The germline V gene has CDR1 SGHTA and CDR2 FQGNSA. With V trimmed by 5 bases and J by 2 bases, 2 bases remained unmatched. The CDR3 loop reads CASSQDRGNYGYTF. CDR3 nucleotides: TGTGCCAGCAGCCAGGACAGGGGGAACTATGGCTACACCTTC.

V usage is TRBV21-1 and J usage is TRBJ2-3; the DNA was not used to check the table's D call, TRBD2. TRBV21-1 is given as a pseudogene. The CDR3 consists of 13 residues. The CDR3 DNA reads as TGTGCCAGCAGCTTTTGGGTCGGCGGTACGCAGTATTTT. Protein: CASSFWVGGTQYF.

The chain is built from TRBV7-9 and TRBJ1-4; D unclear. Germline V gene sequence: CDR1 SEHNR, CDR2 FQNEAQ (reference sequence). The V end lost 3 bases, the J end lost 8 bases, and 16 bases lay between the germline ends. The CDR3 has 15 residues. CDR3 protein: CASSFMGDRGEKLFF. Here the CDR3 DNA reads TGTGCCAGCAGCTTCATGGGAGATCGAGGGGAAAAACTGTTTTTT.

The rearrangement uses TRBV5-4 and TRBJ1-3; no definite D call. Trimming cost V 0 bases and J 4 bases, with 8 bases left between them. Germline CDR1 reads SGHNT; CDR2 reads YYREEE (reference sequence). The CDR3 loop spans 14 amino acids. The CDR3 DNA reads as TGTGCCAGCAGCTTGGAAGGACGGGGAAACACCATATATTTT. Translating gives CASSLEGRGNTIYF.